These 23 T cell receptor beta chains were all obtained from the same sample, sequenced in a study of cytomegalovirus exposure and HLA in healthy donors. PCR involved 60 Vbeta and 13 Jbeta primers. The method was immunoSEQ multiplex PCR; TCRdb's version includes in-frame clones alone and lacks a portion of them. The table lists 100,000 to 150,000 clones, 55% to 75% of them singletons, with approximately 3.8% in the top ten. The material sequenced was PBMCs. Receptors were obtained from a man aged 25-45 years in good health and CMV-seronegative.

V and J are TRBV2 and TRBJ2-7, with D hard to call. V gave up 4 bases and J gave up 1 base, with 11 bases separating them. The CDR3 length is 14 residues. Germline CDR1 and CDR2: SNHLY and FYNNEI. The CDR3 DNA sequence: TGTGCCAGCAGTGTCCCGGGTTCTTCCTACGAGCAGTACTTC. Protein: CASSVPGSSYEQYF.

This clone came up once. The chain couples TRBV6-5 to TRBJ2-5; D is unresolved. CDR1 and CDR2 (germline): MNHEY, SVGAGI. CDR3 length: 12 residues. V lost 8 bases, J lost 4 bases, and 11 bases lay in between. The CDR3 region has the DNA TGTGCCAGCGGTATTCGCAGAGAGACCCAGTACTTC. This gives the protein CASGIRRETQYF.

J is TRBJ2-6 and V is TRBV6-1, with TRBD1 matching 7 bases. V trimming: 4 bases; J trimming: 3 bases; junction bases outside the gene matches: 6. The germline CDR1 and CDR2 sequences are MNHNS and SASEGT. This CDR3 has 16 residues. The CDR3 region has the DNA TGTGCCAGCAGTGCCTACAGGGGAAATGGGGCCAACGTCCTGACTTTC. This codes for CASSAYRGNGANVLTF.

Only one count was recorded for this clone. The chain couples TRBV9 to TRBJ1-1; 7 bases align to TRBD1. Germline V gene sequence: CDR1 SGDLS, CDR2 YYNGEE. There are 14 residues in the CDR3. The V segment lost 7 bases and the J segment 0 bases; nucleotides outside the gene matches: 6. The CDR3 here is CASSKTGLNTEAFF. CDR3 sequence (DNA): TGTGCCAGCTCCAAGACAGGGTTGAACACTGAAGCTTTCTTT.

This clone was observed once. The chain links TRBV7-3 to TRBJ2-7; 8 nucleotides agree with TRBD1. Germline V lookup: CDR1 SGHTA, CDR2 FQGTGA. Germline trimming cut 5 bases from V and 6 bases from J; bases unmatched to any gene: 9. The CDR3 consists of 14 residues. CDR3 sequence (DNA): TGTGCCAGCAGCCTACAGGGGGATGTCGCCGAGCAGTACTTC. Amino acid sequence: CASSLQGDVAEQYF.

The chain uses TRBV4-1 and TRBJ1-1; D remains unclear. Germline CDR1 is MGHRA and CDR2 is YSYEKL. Trimming pared 1 base from V and 2 bases from J, leaving 23 bases between. This CDR3 region has 19 residues. The CDR3 loop reads CASSQVYPKHIPINTEAFF. For the CDR3, the DNA is TGCGCCAGCAGCCAAGTGTATCCCAAACACATTCCAATCAACACTGAAGCTTTCTTT.

This chain connects TRBV19 to TRBJ1-2; D may be TRBD1 (6 bases). Germline CDR1 LNHDA, CDR2 SQIVND (reference sequence). This CDR3 contains 14 residues. Trimming removed 4 bases from V and 8 bases from J, with 17 bases in between. The CDR3 DNA reads TGTGCCAGTAGTACCCTCGGACAGAAGATAGGCTACACCTTC. It encodes CASSTLGQKIGYTF.

This chain joins TRBV18 and TRBJ1-2; TRBD1 matches at 7 bases. Per the germline V gene, CDR1 is KGHSH and CDR2 is LQKENI. V shed 5 bases and J 3 bases; nucleotides not matched to a gene: 3. The CDR3 loop spans 13 amino acids. The CDR3 region is CASSTGTDYGYTF. Here the CDR3 DNA reads TGTGCCAGCTCAACAGGGACAGACTATGGCTACACCTTC.

This chain uses TRBV19 with TRBJ2-7; 8 bases are a match to TRBD2. CDR1 and CDR2 (germline): LNHDA, SQIVND (reference sequence). After removal of 4 bases from V and 0 bases from J, the junction contained 5 bases not matched to a gene. The CDR3 is made up of 15 amino acids. CDR3 protein: CASSTGLGSSYEQYF. Here the CDR3 DNA reads TGTGCCAGTAGTACGGGACTAGGAAGCTCCTACGAGCAGTACTTC.

DNA for the CDR3: TGTGCCAGCACCTGGACAGGGGGTGGCACTGAAGCTTTCTTT. Translated, it gives CASTWTGGGTEAFF. The chain carries TRBV27 and TRBJ1-1, with 10 bases matching TRBD1. With 7 bases clipped from V and 4 bases from J, the junction kept 6 bases outside the gene matches. The CDR3 contains 14 residues. CDR1 is MNHEY, CDR2 SMNVEV, per germline (reference sequence).

The chain carries TRBV6-6 and TRBJ2-1; maybe TRBD1 (5 bases). V dropped 5 bases and J dropped 9 bases, with 8 bases sitting between them. Germline V gene sequence: CDR1 MNHNY, CDR2 SVGAGI (reference sequence). The CDR3 extends over 11 amino acids. The CDR3 region is CASSHQGEQFF. In DNA, the CDR3 is TGTGCCAGCAGTCACCAGGGTGAGCAGTTCTTC.

The chain uses TRBV10-3 and TRBJ1-3, with TRBD1 identical over 8 bases. The CDR3 is 17 amino acids. Per germline, CDR1 ENHRY and CDR2 SYGVKD. V trimming: 4 bases; J trimming: 0 bases; junction bases outside the gene matches: 8. The CDR3 loop reads CAISGTTGDYSGNTIYF. In nucleotides, the CDR3 is TGTGCCATCAGTGGTACGACAGGGGACTACTCTGGAAACACCATATATTTT.

J is TRBJ1-1 and V is TRBV7-3; 7 positions agree with TRBD1. Germline V gene sequence: CDR1 SGHTA, CDR2 FQGTGA. This CDR3 spans 13 amino acids. The junction had 4 bases not matched to a gene; V was cut back by 0 bases and J by 9 bases. The CDR3 DNA is TGTGCCAGCAGCTTAACGTTCAGGGGGAAAGCTTTCTTT. This encodes CASSLTFRGKAFF.

The genes are TRBV11-2 and TRBJ2-3, with 14 bases aligning to TRBD2. The ends lost 5 bases at V and 1 base at J; junction bases unmatched: 8. Germline V gives CDR1 SGHAT, CDR2 FQNNGV. This CDR3 is built from 18 residues. The chain's CDR3 is CASSLRLAGGRRTDTQYF. The CDR3 DNA reads as TGTGCCAGCAGCCTAAGACTAGCGGGGGGGCGTCGCACAGATACGCAGTATTTT.

The chain links TRBV7-2 to TRBJ2-7, with 9 bases aligning to TRBD1. After removal of 7 bases from V and 1 base from J, the junction contained 8 bases not matched to a gene. This CDR3 has 15 amino acids. Germline V gene lookup returns CDR1 SGHTA and CDR2 FQGNSA. The CDR3 DNA follows: TGTGCCAGCATCCCCGACAGGGGGACATCCTACGAGCAGTACTTC. Protein product: CASIPDRGTSYEQYF. The full variable domain, in which reference TRBV7-2 and TRBJ2-7 provide the parts outside the CDR3, is GAGVSQSPSNKVTEKGKDVELRCDPISGHTALYWYRQSLGQGLEFLIYFQGNSAPDKSGLPSDRFSAERTGGSVSTLTIQRTQQEDSAVYLCASIPDRGTSYEQYFGPGTRLTVT.

The CDR3 region has the DNA TGTGCCAGCAGGATAGCCGGGACAGAGCAAGAGACCCAGTACTTC. Translated: CASRIAGTEQETQYF. V gene TRBV28 combines with J gene TRBJ2-5; 7 nucleotides agree with TRBD1. Losses at the gene ends were 6 bases for V and 2 bases for J; bases not matched to a gene: 9. CDR1 and CDR2 from the germline V gene are MDHEN and SYDVKM. The CDR3 is made up of 15 amino acids.

CDR3 in amino acids: CASSLGRGRRYGYTF. DNA of the CDR3: TGTGCCAGCAGCTTAGGCAGGGGTCGTCGCTATGGCTACACCTTC. This sequence joins TRBV5-8 and TRBJ1-2; D might be TRBD1 (6 bases). The CDR3 has 15 amino acids. Trimming stripped 2 bases from V and 4 bases from J, with 15 bases between. Germline V CDR1 and CDR2: SGHTS, YDEGEE.

J is TRBJ1-1 and V is TRBV19; 7 bases are a match to TRBD1. Germline CDR1 LNHDA, CDR2 SQIVND (reference sequence). The length of the CDR3 is 17 residues. The ends lost 4 bases at V and 0 bases at J; junction bases unmatched: 11. The CDR3 region has the DNA TGTGCCAGTAGTACCCCGACAGGGCGCGACATGAACACTGAAGCTTTCTTT. As protein: CASSTPTGRDMNTEAFF.

This chain uses TRBV28 with TRBJ1-5; maybe TRBD1 (5 bases). Germline V lookup: CDR1 MDHEN, CDR2 SYDVKM. The CDR3 runs to 13 residues. Deletions cut 6 bases from V and 7 bases from J, with 13 bases between. The CDR3 sequence is CASRLGGTQPQHF. The CDR3 DNA sequence: TGTGCCAGCAGACTGGGGGGTACCCAGCCCCAGCATTTT.

The CDR3 protein is CASSQGETGGYEQYF. The CDR3 DNA reads TGTGCCAGCAGCCAGGGAGAGACAGGGGGCTACGAGCAGTACTTC. The rearrangement links TRBV4-2 to TRBJ2-7; 9 positions agree with TRBD1. Germline CDR1 is LGHNA and CDR2 is YNFKEQ. This CDR3 is built from 15 residues. V gave up 3 bases and J gave up 3 bases; unmatched junction bases: 6.

Only a few counts were recorded for this clone. The chain recombines TRBV28 with TRBJ1-5; weak D call: TRBD1 (5 bases). The germline V gene encodes CDR1 MDHEN and CDR2 SYDVKM. The CDR3 contains 14 residues. V shed 4 bases and J shed 4 bases, with 11 bases lying between them. The CDR3 DNA is TGTGCCAGCAGTTCGGACATCTTTAATCAGCCCCAGCATTTT. Its protein product is CASSSDIFNQPQHF. The full variable domain, completed using reference TRBV28 and TRBJ1-5, is DVKVTQSSRYLVKRTGEKVFLECVQDMDHENMFWYRQDPGLGLRLIYFSYDVKMKEKGDIPEGYSVSREKKERFSLILESASTNQTSMYLCASSSDIFNQPQHFGDGTRLSIL.

This rearrangement joins TRBV27 to TRBJ1-2; 9 bases align to TRBD1. This CDR3 comprises 13 residues. Germline V gene lookup returns CDR1 MNHEY and CDR2 SMNVEV (reference sequence). After removal of 8 bases from V and 6 bases from J, the junction contained 7 bases not matched to a gene. The CDR3 reads CASGWDRAHGYTF. The CDR3 coding sequence is TGTGCCAGCGGTTGGGACAGGGCCCATGGCTACACCTTC.

This clone was recorded a few times. This chain links TRBV5-6 with TRBJ2-2; D perhaps matches TRBD1 (6 bases). The length of the CDR3 is 13 residues. V lost 2 bases and J 8 bases, leaving 10 bases between the germline ends. The germline V gene has CDR1 SGHDT and CDR2 YYEEEE. CDR3 coding DNA: TGTGCCAGCAGCTTCCCCCAGGGGGGGGAGCTGTTTTTT. It encodes CASSFPQGGELFF.